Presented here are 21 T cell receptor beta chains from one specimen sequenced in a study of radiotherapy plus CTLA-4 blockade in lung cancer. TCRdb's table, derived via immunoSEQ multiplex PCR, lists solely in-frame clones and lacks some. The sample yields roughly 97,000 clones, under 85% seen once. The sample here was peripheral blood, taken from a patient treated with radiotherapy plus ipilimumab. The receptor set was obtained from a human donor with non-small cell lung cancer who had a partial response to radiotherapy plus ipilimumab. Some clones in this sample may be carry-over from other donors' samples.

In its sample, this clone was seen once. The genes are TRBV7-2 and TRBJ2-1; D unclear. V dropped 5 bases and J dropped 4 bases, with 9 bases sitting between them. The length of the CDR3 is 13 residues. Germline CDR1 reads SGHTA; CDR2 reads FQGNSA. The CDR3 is CASSASRYNEQFF. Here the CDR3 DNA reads TGTGCCAGCAGCGCATCTAGGTACAATGAGCAGTTCTTC.

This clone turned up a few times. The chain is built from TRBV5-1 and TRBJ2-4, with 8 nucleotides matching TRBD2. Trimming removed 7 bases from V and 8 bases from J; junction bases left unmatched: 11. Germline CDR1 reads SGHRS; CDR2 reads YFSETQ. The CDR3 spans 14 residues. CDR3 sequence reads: CASGGGAGRDIQYF. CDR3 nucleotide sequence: TGCGCCAGCGGCGGGGGAGCCGGGAGGGACATTCAGTACTTC.

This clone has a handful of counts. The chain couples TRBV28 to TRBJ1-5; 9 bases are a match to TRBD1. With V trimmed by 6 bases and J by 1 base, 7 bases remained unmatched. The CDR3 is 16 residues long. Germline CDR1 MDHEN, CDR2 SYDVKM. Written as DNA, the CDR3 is TGTGCCAGCAGCGCGCACAGGGGGCAAAGCAATCAGCCCCAGCATTTT. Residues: CASSAHRGQSNQPQHF.

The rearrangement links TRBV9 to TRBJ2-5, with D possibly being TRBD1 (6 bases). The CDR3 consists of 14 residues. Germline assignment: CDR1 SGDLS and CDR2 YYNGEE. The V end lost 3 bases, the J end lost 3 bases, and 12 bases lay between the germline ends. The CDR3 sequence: CASSAGQIEETQYF. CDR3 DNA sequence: TGTGCCAGCAGCGCTGGACAGATCGAAGAGACCCAGTACTTC.

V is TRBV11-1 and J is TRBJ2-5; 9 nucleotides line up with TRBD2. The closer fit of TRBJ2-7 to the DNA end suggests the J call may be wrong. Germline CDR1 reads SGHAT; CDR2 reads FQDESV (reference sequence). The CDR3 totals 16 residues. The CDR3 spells CASSRLAGETSYEQYF. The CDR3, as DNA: TGTGCCAGCAGTCGGTTAGCGGGAGAGACATCCTACGAGCAGTACTTC.

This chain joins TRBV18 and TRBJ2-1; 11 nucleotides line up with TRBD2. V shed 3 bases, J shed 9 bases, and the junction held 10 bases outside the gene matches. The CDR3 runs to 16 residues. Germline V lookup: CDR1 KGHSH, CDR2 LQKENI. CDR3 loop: CASSPSLAGGRTEQFF. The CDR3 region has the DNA TGTGCCAGCTCACCCTCCTTAGCGGGGGGGCGAACTGAGCAGTTCTTC.

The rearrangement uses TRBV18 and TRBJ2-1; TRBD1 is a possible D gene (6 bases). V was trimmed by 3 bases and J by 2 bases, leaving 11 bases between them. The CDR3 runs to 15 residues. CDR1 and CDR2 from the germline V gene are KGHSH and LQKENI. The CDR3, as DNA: TGTGCCAGCTCACCCCGGACAGAAACCTACAATGAGCAGTTCTTC. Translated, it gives CASSPRTETYNEQFF.

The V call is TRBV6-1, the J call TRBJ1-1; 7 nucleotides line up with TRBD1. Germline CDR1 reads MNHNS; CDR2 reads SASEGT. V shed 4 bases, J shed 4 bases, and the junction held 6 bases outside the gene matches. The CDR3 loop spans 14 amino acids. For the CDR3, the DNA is TGTGCCAGCAGTGGGGGGAACAGGGGCACTGAAGCTTTCTTT. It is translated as CASSGGNRGTEAFF.

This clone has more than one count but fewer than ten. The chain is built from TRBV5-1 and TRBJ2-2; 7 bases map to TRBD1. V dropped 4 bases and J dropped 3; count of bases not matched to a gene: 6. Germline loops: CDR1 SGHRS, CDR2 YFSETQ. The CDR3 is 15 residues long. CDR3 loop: CASSIRDSDTGELFF. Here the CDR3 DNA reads TGCGCCAGCAGCATCCGGGACAGTGACACCGGGGAGCTGTTTTTT.

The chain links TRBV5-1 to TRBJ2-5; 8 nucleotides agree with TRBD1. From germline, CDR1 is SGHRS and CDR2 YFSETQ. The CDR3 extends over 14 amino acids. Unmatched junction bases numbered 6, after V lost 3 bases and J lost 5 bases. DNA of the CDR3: TGCGCCAGCAGCTCCGGACAGGGCCGGGAGACCCAGTACTTC. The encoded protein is CASSSGQGRETQYF.

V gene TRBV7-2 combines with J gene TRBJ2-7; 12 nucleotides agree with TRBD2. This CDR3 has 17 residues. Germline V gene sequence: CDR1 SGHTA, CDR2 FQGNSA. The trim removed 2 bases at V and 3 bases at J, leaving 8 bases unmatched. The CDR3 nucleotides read TGTGCCAGCAGCTTATTTCAGTCACTAGCGGGAGGCTACGAGCAGTACTTC. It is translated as CASSLFQSLAGGYEQYF.

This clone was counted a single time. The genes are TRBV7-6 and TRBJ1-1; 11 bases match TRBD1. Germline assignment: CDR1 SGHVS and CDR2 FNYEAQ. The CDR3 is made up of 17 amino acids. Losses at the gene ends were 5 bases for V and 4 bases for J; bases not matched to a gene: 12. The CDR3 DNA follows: TGTGCCAGCAGCCCCGGGACAGGGGGACGCGGAGTCACTGAAGCTTTCTTT. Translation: CASSPGTGGRGVTEAFF.

CDR3 in DNA: TGTGCCAGCAGCCAACTTAACTATGGCTACACCTTC. This encodes CASSQLNYGYTF. The chain recombines TRBV7-8 with TRBJ1-2; D gene unclear. V was pared by 5 bases and J by 1 base, with 5 bases between. From germline, CDR1 is SGHVS and CDR2 FQNEAQ. The CDR3 spans 12 residues.

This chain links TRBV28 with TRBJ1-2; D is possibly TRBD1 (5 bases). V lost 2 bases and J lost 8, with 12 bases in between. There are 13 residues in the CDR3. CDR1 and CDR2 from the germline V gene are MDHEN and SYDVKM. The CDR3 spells CASSLRGSDGYTF. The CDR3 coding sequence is TGTGCCAGCAGTTTACGGGGGTCGGACGGCTACACCTTC.

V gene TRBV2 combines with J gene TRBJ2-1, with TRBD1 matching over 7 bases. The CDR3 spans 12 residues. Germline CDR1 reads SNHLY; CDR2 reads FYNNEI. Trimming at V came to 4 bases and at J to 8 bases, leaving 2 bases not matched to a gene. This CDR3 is CASSVQGYEQFF. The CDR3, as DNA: TGTGCCAGCAGTGTACAGGGGTATGAGCAGTTCTTC.

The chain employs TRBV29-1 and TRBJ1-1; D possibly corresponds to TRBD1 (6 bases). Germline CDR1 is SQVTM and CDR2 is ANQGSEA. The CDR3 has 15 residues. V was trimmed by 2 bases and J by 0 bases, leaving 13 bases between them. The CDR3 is CSVERGAAMNTEAFF. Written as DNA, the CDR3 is TGCAGCGTTGAACGGGGGGCTGCCATGAACACTGAAGCTTTCTTT. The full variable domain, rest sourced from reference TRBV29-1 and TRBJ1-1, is SAVISQKPSRDICQRGTSLTIQCQVDSQVTMMFWYRQQPGQSLTLIATANQGSEATYESGFVIDKFPISRPNLTFSTLTVSNMSPEDSSIYLCSVERGAAMNTEAFFGQGTRLTVV.

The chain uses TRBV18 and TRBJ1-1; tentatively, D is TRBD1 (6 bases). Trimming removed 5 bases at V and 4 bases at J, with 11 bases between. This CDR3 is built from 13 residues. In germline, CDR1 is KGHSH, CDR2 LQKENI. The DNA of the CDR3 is TGTGCCAGCTCATCCGGACAGAGCACTGAAGCTTTCTTT. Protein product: CASSSGQSTEAFF. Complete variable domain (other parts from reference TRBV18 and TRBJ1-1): NAGVMQNPRHLVRRRGQEARLRCSPMKGHSHVYWYRQLPEEGLKFMVYLQKENIIDESGMPKERFSAEFPKEGPSILRIQQVVRGDSAAYFCASSSGQSTEAFFGQGTRLTVV.

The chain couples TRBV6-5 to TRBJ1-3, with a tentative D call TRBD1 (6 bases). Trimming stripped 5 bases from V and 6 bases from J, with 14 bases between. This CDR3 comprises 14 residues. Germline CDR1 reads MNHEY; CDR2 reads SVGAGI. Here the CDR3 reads CASSAGAGENTIYF. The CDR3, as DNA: TGTGCCAGCAGTGCTGGGGCAGGGGAAAACACCATATATTTT.

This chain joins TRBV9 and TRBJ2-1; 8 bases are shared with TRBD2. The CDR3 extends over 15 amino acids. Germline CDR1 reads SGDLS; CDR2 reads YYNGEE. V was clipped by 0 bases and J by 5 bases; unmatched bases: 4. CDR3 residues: CASSVDPAGDNEQFF. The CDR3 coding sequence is TGTGCCAGCAGCGTAGACCCAGCGGGGGACAATGAGCAGTTCTTC.

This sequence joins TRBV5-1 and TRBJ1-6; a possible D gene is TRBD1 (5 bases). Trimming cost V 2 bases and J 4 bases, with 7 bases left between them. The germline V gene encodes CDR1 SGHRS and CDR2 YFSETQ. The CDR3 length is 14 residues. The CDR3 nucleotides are TGCGCCAGCAGCTTTACAGGTTATAATTCACCCCTCCACTTT. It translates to CASSFTGYNSPLHF.

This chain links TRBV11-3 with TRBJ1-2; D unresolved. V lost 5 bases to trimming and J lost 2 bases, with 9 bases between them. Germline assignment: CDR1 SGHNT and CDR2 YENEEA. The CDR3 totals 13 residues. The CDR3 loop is CASSPETNYGYTF. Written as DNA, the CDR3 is TGTGCCAGCAGCCCCGAAACAAACTATGGCTACACCTTC.